The rows below give T cell receptor beta chains drawn from one sample of a study of molecular identifiers for immune sequencing clone quantification. Each CDR3 protein gets one entry after TCRdb re-called the PCR reads with MiXCR. The repertoire holds 460,000 or so distinct CDR3 sequences, with less than 30% as singletons. Sequenced input: naive CD8+ T cells from blood, with Jurkat cell RNA spiked in. These receptors were taken from a human donor in good health. Some libraries in this study had Jurkat cell RNA spiked in. CDR3s include the opening cysteine and the closing phenylalanine or tryptophan. Each record gives: clone size, J gene, CDR3 length, V gene, D gene, CDR3 protein, CDR3 DNA. D genes are given only for firm matches. Clone size is shown for a subset of rows, as once, few, many or a class of expanded clone.

clone_size: .
j_call: TRBJ2-7
cdr3_length: 14
v_call: TRBV27
d_call: .
cdr3_aa: CACSLRGRVYEQYF
cdr3_nt: TGTGCCTGCAGTTTAAGGGGCAGGGTCTACGAGCAGTACTTC

clone_size: many
j_call: TRBJ1-5
cdr3_length: 12
v_call: TRBV6-2/TRBV6-3
d_call: .
cdr3_aa: CASSYSPQPQHF
cdr3_nt: TGTGCCAGCAGTTACTCACCTCAGCCCCAGCATTTT

clone_size: .
j_call: TRBJ1-4
cdr3_length: 18
v_call: TRBV10-3
d_call: TRBD1
cdr3_aa: CAISESPQGFGSNEKLFF
cdr3_nt: TGTGCCATCAGTGAGTCACCACAGGGGTTCGGCTCAAATGAAAAACTGTTTTTT

clone_size: .
j_call: TRBJ2-7
cdr3_length: 11
v_call: TRBV10-3
d_call: .
cdr3_aa: CAISEREETYF
cdr3_nt: TGTGCCATCAGTGAGCGAGAGGAAACGTACTTC

clone_size: many
j_call: TRBJ1-5
cdr3_length: 15
v_call: TRBV19
d_call: TRBD1
cdr3_aa: CASSIGDSPWGTQHF
cdr3_nt: TGTGCCAGTAGTATAGGGGACAGTCCGTGGGGGACCCAGCATTTT

clone_size: few
j_call: TRBJ2-1
cdr3_length: 16
v_call: TRBV5-1
d_call: TRBD1
cdr3_aa: CASSRTGQMTYNEQFF
cdr3_nt: TGCGCCAGCAGCAGGACAGGGCAGATGACCTACAATGAGCAGTTCTTC

clone_size: .
j_call: TRBJ1-4
cdr3_length: 15
v_call: TRBV4-3
d_call: .
cdr3_aa: CASSQWTDTNEKLFF
cdr3_nt: TGCGCCAGCAGCCAATGGACAGACACTAATGAAAAACTGTTTTTT

clone_size: .
j_call: TRBJ2-1
cdr3_length: 12
v_call: TRBV19
d_call: .
cdr3_aa: CASSSAGSKQFF
cdr3_nt: TGTGCCAGTAGTTCTGCAGGATCTAAGCAGTTCTTC

clone_size: few
j_call: TRBJ2-7
cdr3_length: 12
v_call: TRBV12-3/TRBV12-4
d_call: .
cdr3_aa: CASSPFRGEQYF
cdr3_nt: TGTGCCAGCAGTCCCTTCAGGGGCGAGCAGTACTTC

clone_size: .
j_call: TRBJ2-1
cdr3_length: 13
v_call: TRBV6-6
d_call: .
cdr3_aa: CASTTVGGNEQFF
cdr3_nt: TGTGCCAGCACCACCGTCGGGGGAAATGAGCAGTTCTTC

clone_size: many
j_call: TRBJ2-3
cdr3_length: 12
v_call: TRBV4-1
d_call: .
cdr3_aa: CASSQGMDTQYF
cdr3_nt: TGCGCCAGCAGCCAGGGGATGGATACGCAGTATTTT

clone_size: many
j_call: TRBJ2-2
cdr3_length: 15
v_call: TRBV5-4
d_call: TRBD1
cdr3_aa: CASSPRQGATGELFF
cdr3_nt: TGTGCCAGCAGCCCCAGACAGGGGGCGACCGGGGAGCTGTTTTTT

clone_size: many
j_call: TRBJ2-7
cdr3_length: 16
v_call: TRBV7-2
d_call: TRBD1
cdr3_aa: CASSLEGAGASYEQYF
cdr3_nt: TGTGCCAGCAGCTTAGAGGGGGCAGGAGCCTCCTACGAGCAGTACTTC

clone_size: .
j_call: TRBJ2-6
cdr3_length: 15
v_call: TRBV6-2/TRBV6-3
d_call: .
cdr3_aa: CASSDSGRGANVLTF
cdr3_nt: TGTGCCAGCAGTGACTCAGGGCGTGGGGCCAACGTCCTGACTTTC

clone_size: many
j_call: TRBJ2-7
cdr3_length: 15
v_call: TRBV9
d_call: TRBD2
cdr3_aa: CASSSKIAGAQEQYF
cdr3_nt: TGTGCCAGCAGCAGTAAGATAGCGGGGGCCCAAGAGCAGTACTTC

clone_size: few
j_call: TRBJ2-2
cdr3_length: 15
v_call: TRBV5-4
d_call: .
cdr3_aa: CASSPGPRGTGELFF
cdr3_nt: TGTGCCAGCAGTCCCGGGCCTAGAGGCACCGGGGAGCTGTTTTTT

clone_size: once
j_call: TRBJ2-3
cdr3_length: 14
v_call: TRBV19
d_call: .
cdr3_aa: CASSTSGNTDTQYF
cdr3_nt: TGTGCCAGTAGTACATCCGGAAACACAGATACGCAGTATTTT

clone_size: few
j_call: TRBJ2-5
cdr3_length: 17
v_call: TRBV20-1
d_call: TRBD2
cdr3_aa: CSASSLAGGRNQETQYF
cdr3_nt: TGCAGTGCTAGTAGCCTAGCGGGGGGGCGAAACCAAGAGACCCAGTACTTC

clone_size: few
j_call: TRBJ1-2
cdr3_length: 13
v_call: TRBV7-9
d_call: .
cdr3_aa: CASSYSTENGYTF
cdr3_nt: TGTGCCAGCAGTTATTCAACCGAGAATGGCTACACCTTC

clone_size: many
j_call: TRBJ2-7
cdr3_length: 14
v_call: TRBV29-1
d_call: .
cdr3_aa: CSVDSSPSSYEQYF
cdr3_nt: TGCAGCGTTGACTCTAGCCCGAGCTCCTACGAGCAGTACTTC

clone_size: .
j_call: TRBJ1-1
cdr3_length: 14
v_call: TRBV12-3/TRBV12-4
d_call: .
cdr3_aa: CASSYWGGGTEAFF
cdr3_nt: TGTGCCAGCAGTTACTGGGGTGGGGGCACTGAAGCTTTCTTT

clone_size: few
j_call: TRBJ2-1
cdr3_length: 15
v_call: TRBV7-9
d_call: TRBD2
cdr3_aa: CASSFSTGGYNEQFF
cdr3_nt: TGTGCCAGCAGCTTTTCGACGGGGGGCTACAATGAGCAGTTCTTC

clone_size: .
j_call: TRBJ2-1
cdr3_length: 16
v_call: TRBV7-9
d_call: TRBD1
cdr3_aa: CASSLLAGTDYNEEFF
cdr3_nt: TGTGCCAGCAGCTTATTGGCCGGGACAGATTACAATGAGGAGTTCTTC

clone_size: few
j_call: TRBJ2-7
cdr3_length: 16
v_call: TRBV28
d_call: TRBD2
cdr3_aa: CASSSVLAESSYEQYF
cdr3_nt: TGTGCCAGCAGTTCAGTCCTAGCGGAGAGCTCCTACGAGCAGTACTTC

clone_size: many
j_call: TRBJ2-3
cdr3_length: 10
v_call: TRBV29-1
d_call: .
cdr3_aa: CSGWTDTQYF
cdr3_nt: TGCAGCGGGTGGACAGATACGCAGTATTTT

clone_size: .
j_call: TRBJ2-1
cdr3_length: 17
v_call: TRBV2
d_call: TRBD2
cdr3_aa: CAGSTRLAGGSYNEQFF
cdr3_nt: TGTGCCGGCAGTACCAGACTAGCGGGGGGCTCCTACAATGAGCAGTTCTTC

clone_size: .
j_call: TRBJ2-7
cdr3_length: 15
v_call: TRBV13
d_call: TRBD1
cdr3_aa: CASSLRDRVYGEQYF
cdr3_nt: TGTGCCAGCAGCCTTCGGGACAGGGTTTATGGCGAGCAGTACTTC

clone_size: .
j_call: TRBJ1-5
cdr3_length: 15
v_call: TRBV28
d_call: TRBD1
cdr3_aa: CAGSPRGLVNQPQHF
cdr3_nt: TGTGCCGGCAGTCCAAGGGGGCTGGTCAATCAGCCCCAGCATTTT

clone_size: .
j_call: TRBJ2-7
cdr3_length: 15
v_call: TRBV5-1
d_call: .
cdr3_aa: CASSLVSPVSYEQYF
cdr3_nt: TGCGCCAGCAGCTTGGTGTCTCCCGTCTCCTACGAGCAGTACTTC

clone_size: few
j_call: TRBJ1-1
cdr3_length: 13
v_call: TRBV12-3/TRBV12-4
d_call: TRBD1
cdr3_aa: CASGDRVNTEAFF
cdr3_nt: TGTGCCAGTGGGGACAGGGTAAACACTGAAGCTTTCTTT

clone_size: .
j_call: TRBJ2-7
cdr3_length: 12
v_call: TRBV6-2/TRBV6-3
d_call: .
cdr3_aa: CASRLQGSVQYF
cdr3_nt: TGTGCCAGCAGGCTGCAGGGATCGGTGCAGTACTTC

clone_size: many
j_call: TRBJ1-2
cdr3_length: 14
v_call: TRBV29-1
d_call: .
cdr3_aa: CSVWSLQMDYGYTF
cdr3_nt: TGCAGCGTTTGGAGTCTACAAATGGACTATGGCTACACCTTC

clone_size: many
j_call: TRBJ1-1
cdr3_length: 13
v_call: TRBV29-1
d_call: TRBD1
cdr3_aa: CSVEQGANTEAFF
cdr3_nt: TGCAGCGTTGAACAGGGGGCGAACACTGAAGCTTTCTTT

clone_size: few
j_call: TRBJ1-5
cdr3_length: 16
v_call: TRBV19
d_call: .
cdr3_aa: CASSMSTRGYNQPQHF
cdr3_nt: TGTGCCAGTAGTATGAGTACAAGAGGCTATAATCAGCCCCAGCATTTT

clone_size: few
j_call: TRBJ2-1
cdr3_length: 16
v_call: TRBV9
d_call: .
cdr3_aa: CASSVSFPGGYNEQFF
cdr3_nt: TGTGCCAGCAGCGTATCCTTCCCCGGGGGCTACAATGAGCAGTTCTTC

clone_size: .
j_call: TRBJ1-1
cdr3_length: 16
v_call: TRBV11-2
d_call: .
cdr3_aa: CASSLGLGAMNTEAFF
cdr3_nt: TGTGCCAGCAGCTTAGGTTTGGGGGCCATGAACACTGAAGCTTTCTTT

clone_size: few
j_call: TRBJ2-3
cdr3_length: 15
v_call: TRBV4-2
d_call: TRBD2
cdr3_aa: CASSQVTSVTDTQYF
cdr3_nt: TGTGCCAGCAGCCAAGTAACTAGCGTCACAGATACGCAGTATTTT

clone_size: .
j_call: TRBJ2-7
cdr3_length: 17
v_call: TRBV7-9
d_call: TRBD1
cdr3_aa: CASSDARTGMDSYEQYF
cdr3_nt: TGTGCCAGCAGCGACGCCCGGACAGGGATGGACTCCTACGAGCAGTACTTC

clone_size: few
j_call: TRBJ2-3
cdr3_length: 16
v_call: TRBV9
d_call: TRBD2
cdr3_aa: CASSVGATSGLDTQYF
cdr3_nt: TGTGCCAGCAGCGTAGGAGCAACTAGCGGTCTGGATACGCAGTATTTT

clone_size: many
j_call: TRBJ2-5
cdr3_length: 16
v_call: TRBV29-1
d_call: TRBD1
cdr3_aa: CSVETGEGQAQETQYF
cdr3_nt: TGCAGCGTTGAAACCGGAGAAGGACAGGCCCAAGAGACCCAGTACTTC

clone_size: .
j_call: TRBJ2-7
cdr3_length: 13
v_call: TRBV20-1
d_call: .
cdr3_aa: CSARAPLPYEQYF
cdr3_nt: TGCAGTGCTAGAGCGCCTCTCCCCTACGAGCAGTACTTC

clone_size: few
j_call: TRBJ1-1
cdr3_length: 17
v_call: TRBV5-1
d_call: .
cdr3_aa: CASSPDYLTAMNTEAFF
cdr3_nt: TGCGCCAGCAGCCCCGATTATTTGACAGCGATGAACACTGAAGCTTTCTTT

clone_size: .
j_call: TRBJ2-7
cdr3_length: 14
v_call: TRBV7-8
d_call: .
cdr3_aa: CASSLEGVTYEQYF
cdr3_nt: TGTGCCAGCAGCTTAGAGGGGGTCACCTACGAGCAGTACTTC

clone_size: .
j_call: TRBJ2-2
cdr3_length: 15
v_call: TRBV6-1
d_call: .
cdr3_aa: CASSEDRTNTGELFF
cdr3_nt: TGTGCCAGCAGTGAAGACAGGACGAACACCGGGGAGCTGTTTTTT